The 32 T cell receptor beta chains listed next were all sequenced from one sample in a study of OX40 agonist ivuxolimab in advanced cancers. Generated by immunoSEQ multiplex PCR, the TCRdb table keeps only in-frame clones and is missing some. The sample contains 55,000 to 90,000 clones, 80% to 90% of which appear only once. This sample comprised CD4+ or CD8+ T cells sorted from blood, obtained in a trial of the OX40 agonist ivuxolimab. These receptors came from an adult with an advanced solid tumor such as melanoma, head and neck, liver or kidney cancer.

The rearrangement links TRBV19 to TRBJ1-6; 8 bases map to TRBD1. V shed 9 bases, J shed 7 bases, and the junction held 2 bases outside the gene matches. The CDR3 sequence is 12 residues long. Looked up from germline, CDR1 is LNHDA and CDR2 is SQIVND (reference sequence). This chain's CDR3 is CASRQGNSPLHF. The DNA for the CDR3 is TGTGCCAGCAGACAGGGGAATTCACCCCTCCACTTT.

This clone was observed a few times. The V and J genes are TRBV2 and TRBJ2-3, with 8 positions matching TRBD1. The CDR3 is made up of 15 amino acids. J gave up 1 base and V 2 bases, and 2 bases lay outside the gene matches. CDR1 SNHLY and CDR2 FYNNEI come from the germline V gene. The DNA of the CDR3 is TGTGCCAGCAGTGAACAGGGGGCGGGCACAGATACGCAGTATTTT. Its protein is CASSEQGAGTDTQYF.

CDR3 residues: CAISEAGGSYNEQFF. For the CDR3, the DNA is TGTGCCATCAGTGAGGCGGGGGGCTCCTACAATGAGCAGTTCTTC. This chain uses TRBV10-3 with TRBJ2-1; 8 bases agree with TRBD2. J gave up 0 bases and V 2 bases, and 0 bases lay outside the gene matches. The CDR3 is 15 amino acids. Germline V gene sequence: CDR1 ENHRY, CDR2 SYGVKD.

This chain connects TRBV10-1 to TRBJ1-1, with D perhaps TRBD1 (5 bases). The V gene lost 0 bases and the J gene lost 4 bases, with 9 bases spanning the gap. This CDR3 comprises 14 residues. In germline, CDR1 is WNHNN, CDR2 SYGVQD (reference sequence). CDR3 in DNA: TGCGCCAGCAGTGAGTCGAGTAGGGGCACTGAAGCTTTCTTT. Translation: CASSESSRGTEAFF.

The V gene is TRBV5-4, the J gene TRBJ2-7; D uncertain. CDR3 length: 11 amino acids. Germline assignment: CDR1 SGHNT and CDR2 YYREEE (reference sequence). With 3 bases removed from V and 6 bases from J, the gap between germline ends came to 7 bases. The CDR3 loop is CASSSDFEQYF. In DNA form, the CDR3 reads TGTGCCAGCAGCTCCGATTTCGAGCAGTACTTC.

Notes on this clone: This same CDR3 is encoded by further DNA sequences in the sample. CDR3 region: CSINTGGAGEQYF. The CDR3 DNA reads as TGCAGCATCAATACAGGAGGCGCGGGGGAGCAGTACTTC. V gene TRBV29-1 combines with J gene TRBJ2-7, with a weak D call TRBD2 (6 bases). Between the trimmed V and J ends, which lost 8 bases and 7 bases, there was a span of 21 bases. From germline, CDR1 is SQVTM and CDR2 ANQGSEA. There are 13 residues in the CDR3.

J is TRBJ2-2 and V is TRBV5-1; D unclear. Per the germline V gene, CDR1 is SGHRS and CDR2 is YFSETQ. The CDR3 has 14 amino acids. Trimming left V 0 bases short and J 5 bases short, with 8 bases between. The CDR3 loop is CASSLGAGTGELFF. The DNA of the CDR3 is TGCGCCAGCAGCTTGGGGGCAGGTACCGGGGAGCTGTTTTTT.

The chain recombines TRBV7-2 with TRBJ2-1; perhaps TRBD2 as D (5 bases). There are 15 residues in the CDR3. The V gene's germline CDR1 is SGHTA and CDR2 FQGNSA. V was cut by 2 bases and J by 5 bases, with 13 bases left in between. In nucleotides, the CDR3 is TGTGCCAGCAGCTTAAATGGCGGGTCGCACAATGAGCAGTTCTTC. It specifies CASSLNGGSHNEQFF.

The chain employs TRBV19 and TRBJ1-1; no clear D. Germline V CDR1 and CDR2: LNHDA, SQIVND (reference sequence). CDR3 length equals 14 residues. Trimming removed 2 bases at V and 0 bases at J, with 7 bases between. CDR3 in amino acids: CASSITVLNTEAFF. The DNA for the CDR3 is TGTGCCAGTAGTATAACGGTATTGAACACTGAAGCTTTCTTT.

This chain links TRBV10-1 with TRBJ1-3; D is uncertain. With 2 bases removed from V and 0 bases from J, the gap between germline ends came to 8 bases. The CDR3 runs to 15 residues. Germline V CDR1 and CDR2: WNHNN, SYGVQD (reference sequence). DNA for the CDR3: TGCGCCAGCAGTGAGGATGTGAGCTCTGGAAACACCATATATTTT. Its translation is CASSEDVSSGNTIYF.

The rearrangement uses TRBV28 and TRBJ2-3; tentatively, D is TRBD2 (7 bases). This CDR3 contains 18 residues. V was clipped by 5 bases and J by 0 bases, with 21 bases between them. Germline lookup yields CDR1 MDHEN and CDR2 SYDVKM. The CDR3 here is CASSPLWEGGLSTDTQYF. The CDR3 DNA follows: TGTGCCAGCAGTCCCCTTTGGGAGGGGGGCTTGAGCACAGATACGCAGTATTTT.

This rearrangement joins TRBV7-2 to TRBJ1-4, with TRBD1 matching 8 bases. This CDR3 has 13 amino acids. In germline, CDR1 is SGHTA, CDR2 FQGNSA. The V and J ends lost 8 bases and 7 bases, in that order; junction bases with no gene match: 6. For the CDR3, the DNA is TGTGCCAGCTCGCGACAGGGGAGTGAAAAACTGTTTTTT. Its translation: CASSRQGSEKLFF. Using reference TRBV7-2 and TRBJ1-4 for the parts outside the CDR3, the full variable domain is GAGVSQSPSNKVTEKGKDVELRCDPISGHTALYWYRQSLGQGLEFLIYFQGNSAPDKSGLPSDRFSAERTGGSVSTLTIQRTQQEDSAVYLCASSRQGSEKLFFGSGTQLSVL.

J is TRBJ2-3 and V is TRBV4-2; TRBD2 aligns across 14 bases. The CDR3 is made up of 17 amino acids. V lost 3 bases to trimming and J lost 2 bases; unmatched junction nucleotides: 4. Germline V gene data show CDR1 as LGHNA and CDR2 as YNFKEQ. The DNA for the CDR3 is TGTGCCAGCAGCCACGGGACTAGCGGGGGAATCACAGATACGCAGTATTTT. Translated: CASSHGTSGGITDTQYF.

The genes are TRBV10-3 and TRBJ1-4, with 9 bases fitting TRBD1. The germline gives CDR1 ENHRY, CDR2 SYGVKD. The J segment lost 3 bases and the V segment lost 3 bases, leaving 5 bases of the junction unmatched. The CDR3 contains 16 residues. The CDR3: CAISEWGQGPNEKLFF. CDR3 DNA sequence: TGTGCCATCAGTGAATGGGGACAGGGTCCTAATGAAAAACTGTTTTTT.

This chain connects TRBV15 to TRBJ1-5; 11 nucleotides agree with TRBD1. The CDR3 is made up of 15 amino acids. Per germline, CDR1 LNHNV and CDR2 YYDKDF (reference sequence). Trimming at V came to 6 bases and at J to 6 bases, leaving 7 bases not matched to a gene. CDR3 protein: CATRNGQGASQPQHF. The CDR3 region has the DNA TGTGCCACCAGAAACGGACAGGGGGCAAGTCAGCCCCAGCATTTT.

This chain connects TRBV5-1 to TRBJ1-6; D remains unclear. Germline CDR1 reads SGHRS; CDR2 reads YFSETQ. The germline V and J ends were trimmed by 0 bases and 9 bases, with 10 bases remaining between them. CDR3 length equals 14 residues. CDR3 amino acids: CASSLESERSPLHF. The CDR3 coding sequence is TGCGCCAGCAGCTTGGAAAGTGAACGTTCACCCCTCCACTTT.

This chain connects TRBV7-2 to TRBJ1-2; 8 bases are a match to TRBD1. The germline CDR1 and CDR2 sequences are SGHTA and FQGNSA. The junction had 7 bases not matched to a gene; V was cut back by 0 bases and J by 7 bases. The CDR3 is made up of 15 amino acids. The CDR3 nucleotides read TGTGCCAGCAGCTTAGCGGGGCAGGGGGCGACTGGCTACACCTTC. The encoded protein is CASSLAGQGATGYTF.

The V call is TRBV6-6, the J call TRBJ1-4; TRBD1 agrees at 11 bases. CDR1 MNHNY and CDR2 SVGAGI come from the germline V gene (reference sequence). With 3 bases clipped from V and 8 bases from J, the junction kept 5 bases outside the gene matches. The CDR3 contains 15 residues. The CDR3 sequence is CASSYPGQGEEKLFF. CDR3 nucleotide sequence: TGTGCCAGCAGTTATCCGGGACAGGGGGAAGAAAAACTGTTTTTT.

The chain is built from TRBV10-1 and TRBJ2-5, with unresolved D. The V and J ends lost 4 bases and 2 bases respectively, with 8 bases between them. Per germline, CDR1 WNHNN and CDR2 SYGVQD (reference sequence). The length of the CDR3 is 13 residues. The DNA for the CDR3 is TGCGCCAGCAGTGGAAGGAATCAAGAGACCCAGTACTTC. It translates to CASSGRNQETQYF.

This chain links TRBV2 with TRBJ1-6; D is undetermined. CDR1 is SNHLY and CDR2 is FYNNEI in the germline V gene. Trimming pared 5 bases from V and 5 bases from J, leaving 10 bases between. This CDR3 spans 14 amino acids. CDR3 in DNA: TGTGCCAGCAGTTTGACGGTGGATAATTCACCCCTCCACTTT. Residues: CASSLTVDNSPLHF.

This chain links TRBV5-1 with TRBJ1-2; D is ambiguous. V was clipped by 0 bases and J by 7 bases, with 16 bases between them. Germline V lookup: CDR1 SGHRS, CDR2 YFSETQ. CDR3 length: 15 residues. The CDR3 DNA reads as TGCGCCAGCAGCTTGGGGCGTTCCCAAGTGGGTGGCTACACCTTC. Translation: CASSLGRSQVGGYTF.

In DNA form, the CDR3 reads TGCGCCAGCAGCCTCTATACTAGCGGGGGGAAATACCGGGTTGGGATATACAATGAGCAGTTCTTC. Translation: CASSLYTSGGKYRVGIYNEQFF. The rearrangement joins TRBV5-1 to TRBJ2-1; 12 bases match TRBD2. Germline V gives CDR1 SGHRS, CDR2 YFSETQ. J lost 4 bases, V lost 4 bases, and 24 bases had no gene match. This CDR3 spans 22 amino acids. Complete variable domain (other parts from reference TRBV5-1 and TRBJ2-1): KAGVTQTPRYLIKTRGQQVTLSCSPISGHRSVSWYQQTPGQGLQFLFEYFSETQRNKGNFPGRFSGRQFSNSRSEMNVSTLELGDSALYLCASSLYTSGGKYRVGIYNEQFFGPGTRLTVL.

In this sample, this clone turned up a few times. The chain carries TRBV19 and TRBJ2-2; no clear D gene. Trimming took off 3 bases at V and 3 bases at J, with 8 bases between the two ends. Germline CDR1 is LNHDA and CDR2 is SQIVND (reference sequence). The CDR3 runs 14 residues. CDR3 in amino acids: CASSIRSDTGELFF. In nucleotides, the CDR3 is TGTGCCAGTAGTATCCGGTCGGACACCGGGGAGCTGTTTTTT. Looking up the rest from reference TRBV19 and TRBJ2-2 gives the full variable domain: DGGITQSPKYLFRKEGQNVTLSCEQNLNHDAMYWYRQDPGQGLRLIYYSQIVNDFQKGDIAEGYSVSREKKESFPLTVTSAQKNPTAFYLCASSIRSDTGELFFGEGSRLTVL.

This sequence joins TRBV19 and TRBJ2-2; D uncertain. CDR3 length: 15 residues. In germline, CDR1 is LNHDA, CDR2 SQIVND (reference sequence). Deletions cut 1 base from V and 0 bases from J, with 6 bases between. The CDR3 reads CASSIVESNTGELFF. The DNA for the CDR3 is TGTGCCAGTAGTATAGTAGAATCGAACACCGGGGAGCTGTTTTTT. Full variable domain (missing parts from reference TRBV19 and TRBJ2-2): DGGITQSPKYLFRKEGQNVTLSCEQNLNHDAMYWYRQDPGQGLRLIYYSQIVNDFQKGDIAEGYSVSREKKESFPLTVTSAQKNPTAFYLCASSIVESNTGELFFGEGSRLTVL.

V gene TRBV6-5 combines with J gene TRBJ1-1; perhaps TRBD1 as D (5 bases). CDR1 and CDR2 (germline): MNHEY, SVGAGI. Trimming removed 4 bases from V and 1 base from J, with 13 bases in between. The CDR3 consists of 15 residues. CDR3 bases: TGTGCCAGCAGTTCCCCTCGGGGGAGGAACACTGAAGCTTTCTTT. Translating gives CASSSPRGRNTEAFF.

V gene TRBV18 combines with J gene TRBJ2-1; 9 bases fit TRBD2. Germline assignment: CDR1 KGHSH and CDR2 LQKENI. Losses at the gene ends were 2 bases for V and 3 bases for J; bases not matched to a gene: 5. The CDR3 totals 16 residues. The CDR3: CASSPLAGALYNEQFF. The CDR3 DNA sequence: TGTGCCAGCTCACCATTAGCGGGGGCCCTCTACAATGAGCAGTTCTTC.

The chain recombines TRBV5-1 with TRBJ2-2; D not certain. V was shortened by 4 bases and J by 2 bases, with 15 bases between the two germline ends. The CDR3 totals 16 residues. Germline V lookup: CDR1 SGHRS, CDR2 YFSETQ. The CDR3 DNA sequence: TGCGCCAGCAGCCCGAACCCACAAGATAACACCGGGGAGCTGTTTTTT. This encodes CASSPNPQDNTGELFF.

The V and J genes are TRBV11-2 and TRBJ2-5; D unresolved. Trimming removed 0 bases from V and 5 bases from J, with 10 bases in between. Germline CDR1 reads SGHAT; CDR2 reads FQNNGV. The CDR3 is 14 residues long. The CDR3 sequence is CASSLERMEETQYF. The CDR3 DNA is TGTGCCAGCAGCTTAGAGAGGATGGAGGAGACCCAGTACTTC.

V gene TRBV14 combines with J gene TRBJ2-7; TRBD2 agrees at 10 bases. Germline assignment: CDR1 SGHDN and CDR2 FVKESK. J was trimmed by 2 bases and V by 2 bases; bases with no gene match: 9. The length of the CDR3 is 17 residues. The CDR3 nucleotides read TGTGCCAGCAGCCAAAAACCCGGGACTAGCGCTACCTACGAGCAGTACTTC. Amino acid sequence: CASSQKPGTSATYEQYF.

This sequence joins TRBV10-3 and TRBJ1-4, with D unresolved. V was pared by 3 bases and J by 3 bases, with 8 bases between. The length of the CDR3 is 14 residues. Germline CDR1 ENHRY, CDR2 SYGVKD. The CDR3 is CAISETGANEKLFF. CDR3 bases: TGTGCCATCAGTGAAACCGGGGCTAATGAAAAACTGTTTTTT.

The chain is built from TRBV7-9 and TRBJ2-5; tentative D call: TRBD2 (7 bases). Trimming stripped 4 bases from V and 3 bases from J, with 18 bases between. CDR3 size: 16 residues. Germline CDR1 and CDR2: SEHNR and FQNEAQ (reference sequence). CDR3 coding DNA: TGTGCCAGCAGCTATGGCACCGGAGGGGGGGAAGAGACCCAGTACTTC. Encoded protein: CASSYGTGGGEETQYF.

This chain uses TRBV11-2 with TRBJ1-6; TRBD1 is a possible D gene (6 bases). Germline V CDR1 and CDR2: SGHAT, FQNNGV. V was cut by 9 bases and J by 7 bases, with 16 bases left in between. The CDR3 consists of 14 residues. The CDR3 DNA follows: TGTGCCAGTCGGACCATTAGGGGGAATTCACCCCTCCACTTT. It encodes CASRTIRGNSPLHF. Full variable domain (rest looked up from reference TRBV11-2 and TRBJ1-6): EAGVAQSPRYKIIEKRQSVAFWCNPISGHATLYWYQQILGQGPKLLIQFQNNGVVDDSQLPKDRFSAERLKGVDSTLKIQPAKLEDSAVYLCASRTIRGNSPLHFGNGTRLTVT.